This is a list of T cell receptor beta chains from one sample in a study of healthy donors' naive CD4 and CD8 T cells. Each CDR3 protein gets one entry after TCRdb re-called the reads with MiXCR. This repertoire shows around 180,000 distinct CDR3 sequences, 65% to 80% found once; its top ten account for less than 2.5%. Sequencing was performed on naive CD4+ and CD8+ T cells sorted from blood, pooled from several donors. These TCRs come from a pool of human donors in good health; the sample pools cells from several healthy donors. Both conserved end residues are part of each CDR3. The order of the fields is J gene, clone size, D gene, V gene, CDR3 protein, CDR3 DNA. A D gene is named only where the DNA matches it firmly. Where a row states a size, it is once, few, many or the class of an expanded clone; other rows omit it.

TRBJ2-5 NA NA TRBV29-1 CSVGGYYQETQYF TGCAGCGTGGGGGGCTATTACCAAGAGACCCAGTACTTC
TRBJ1-2 NA NA TRBV29-1 CSVVREFNYGYTF TGCAGCGTTGTTAGGGAATTCAACTATGGCTACACCTTC
TRBJ2-1 NA NA TRBV28 CASSNSGEQFF TGTGCCAGCAGTAATAGCGGTGAGCAGTTCTTC
TRBJ2-7 NA TRBD2 TRBV6-1 CASSDNSGISYEQYF TGTGCCAGCAGTGACAACAGCGGGATCTCCTACGAGCAGTACTTC
TRBJ1-6 NA TRBD1 TRBV27 CASSFPGTANSPLHF TGTGCCAGCAGTTTTCCGGGGACAGCGAATTCACCCCTCCACTTT
TRBJ2-1 NA TRBD2 TRBV29-1 CSVGGLAGELAYNEQFF TGCAGCGTTGGGGGACTAGCGGGGGAGCTGGCCTACAATGAGCAGTTCTTC
TRBJ1-1 once TRBD1 TRBV4-2 CASSHEGTGVNTEAFF TGTGCCAGCAGCCATGAAGGGACAGGAGTTAACACTGAAGCTTTCTTT
TRBJ1-3 few NA TRBV6-5 CASSYLQSSGNTIYF TGTGCCAGCAGTTACTTACAGAGCTCTGGAAACACCATATATTTT
TRBJ2-7 NA NA TRBV20-1 CSARSGGGQYF TGCAGTGCTAGATCCGGAGGGGGCCAGTACTTC
TRBJ2-7 few TRBD1 TRBV5-1 CASSRGQTYEQYF TGTGCCAGCAGCCGGGGACAGACCTACGAGCAGTACTTC
TRBJ1-5 NA NA TRBV13 CASSDSNQPQHF TGTGCCAGCAGTGACAGCAATCAGCCCCAGCATTTT
TRBJ1-4 NA NA TRBV25-1 CASSASGTGNEKLFF TGTGCCAGCAGTGCATCCGGGACGGGGAATGAAAAACTGTTTTTT
TRBJ2-3 NA NA TRBV24-1 CATSDLTSLEGEADTQYF TGTGCCACCAGTGATTTGACGTCTCTTGAGGGAGAAGCAGATACGCAGTATTTT
TRBJ1-6 once TRBD1 TRBV18 CASSKGQGAVNSPLHF TGTGCCAGCTCAAAAGGACAGGGGGCTGTTAATTCACCCCTCCACTTT
TRBJ2-3 NA TRBD2 TRBV30 CAWSPRAGRDTQYF TGTGCCTGGAGTCCACGAGCGGGAAGAGATACGCAGTATTTT
TRBJ2-6 NA NA TRBV19 CASRWGRANVLTF TGTGCCAGTAGGTGGGGGAGGGCCAACGTCCTGACTTTC
TRBJ2-1 NA TRBD2 TRBV29-1 CSAGLASGNEQFF TGCAGCGCGGGACTAGCTTCGGGCAATGAGCAGTTCTTC
TRBJ2-6 NA NA TRBV29-1 CSVEDSAGGRRPGANVLTF TGCAGCGTTGAAGATTCGGCAGGAGGTAGGCGGCCCGGGGCCAACGTCCTGACTTTC
TRBJ2-7 few TRBD1 TRBV29-1 CSVENFGTGKEQYF TGCAGCGTTGAAAACTTCGGGACAGGGAAGGAGCAGTACTTC
TRBJ1-1 NA TRBD1 TRBV19 CASRDGQGSGTEAFF TGTGCCAGTAGGGATGGACAGGGCTCGGGCACTGAAGCTTTCTTT
TRBJ2-1 NA TRBD2 TRBV24-1 CATSDRTSGYNEQFF TGTGCCACCAGTGACCGGACTAGCGGGTACAATGAGCAGTTCTTC
TRBJ1-1 NA NA TRBV27 CASKALQRNTEAFF TGTGCCAGCAAGGCGCTACAGAGGAACACTGAAGCTTTCTTT
TRBJ2-7 NA NA TRBV10-3 CAIRGGTEAYEQYF TGTGCCATCAGAGGAGGGACAGAAGCCTACGAGCAGTACTTC
TRBJ2-3 few NA TRBV29-1 CSVEGLDAQYF TGCAGCGTTGAAGGACTAGACGCGCAGTATTTT
TRBJ1-1 NA NA TRBV5-4 CASSFGGFTEAFF TGTGCCAGCAGCTTTGGAGGTTTCACTGAAGCTTTCTTT
TRBJ2-1 NA TRBD2 TRBV14 CASRSQREALNEQFF TGTGCCAGCAGGTCTCAGCGGGAGGCACTCAATGAGCAGTTCTTC
TRBJ2-1 NA NA TRBV11-1 CASSLVDTASNEQFF TGTGCCAGCAGCTTAGTGGATACCGCCTCCAATGAGCAGTTCTTC
TRBJ1-6 NA TRBD1 TRBV6-5 CASSYDRTGGLFGSPLHF TGTGCCAGCAGTTACGATCGGACAGGGGGTCTCTTTGGTTCACCCCTCCACTTT
TRBJ2-6 once NA TRBV27 CASTRVFGASGANVLTF TGTGCCTCAACTAGGGTGTTCGGTGCGTCTGGGGCCAACGTCCTGACTTTC
TRBJ1-5 NA TRBD1 TRBV6-2/TRBV6-3 CASSPGTGGPGPQHF TGTGCCAGCAGTCCTGGGACAGGGGGCCCAGGGCCCCAGCATTTT
TRBJ2-3 NA NA TRBV7-2 CASRSTATDTQYF TGTGCCAGCAGGTCGACCGCCACAGATACGCAGTATTTT
TRBJ1-2 NA NA TRBV23-1 CASTLSQPDYCYTF TGCGCCAGCACCCTCTCCCAACCGGACTATTGCTACACCTTC
TRBJ2-5 few NA TRBV28 CASSFSGKGSGETQYF TGTGCCAGCAGTTTTTCCGGGAAGGGTTCGGGGGAGACCCAGTACTTC
TRBJ2-7 NA NA TRBV29-1 CSAVDGTYEQYF TGCAGCGCAGTCGACGGCACCTACGAGCAGTACTTC
TRBJ1-3 NA NA TRBV30 CAWSAVGNTIYF TGTGCCTGGAGCGCAGTTGGAAACACCATATATTTT
TRBJ1-1 NA NA TRBV6-6 CASSHGDSEAFF TGTGCCAGCAGTCACGGGGACTCTGAAGCTTTCTTT
TRBJ1-3 NA NA TRBV29-1 CSVVLLGGNTIYF TGCAGCGTTGTTCTCCTCGGAGGAAACACCATATATTTT
TRBJ2-1 once NA TRBV29-1 CSVEDRGASNEQFF TGCAGCGTTGAAGACAGGGGGGCCTCCAATGAGCAGTTCTTC
TRBJ2-7 NA NA TRBV6-5 CASSYGSTYEQYF TGTGCCAGCAGTTACGGCAGTACCTACGAGCAGTACTTC
TRBJ1-2 NA NA TRBV19 CASSIRDWANGYTF TGTGCCAGTAGTATCCGGGACTGGGCCAATGGCTACACCTTC
TRBJ2-1 NA NA TRBV11-3 CASSLRGTRPHNEQFF TGTGCCAGCAGCTTACGCGGGACTCGGCCCCACAATGAGCAGTTCTTC
TRBJ1-5 NA NA TRBV5-6 CASSSAGPRDNQPQHF TGTGCCAGCAGCTCGGCCGGGCCGAGAGACAATCAGCCCCAGCATTTT
TRBJ2-1 NA NA TRBV19 CASSIDTGLDNEQFF TGTGCCAGTAGTATAGATACAGGGCTAGACAATGAGCAGTTCTTC
TRBJ2-7 NA NA TRBV4-3 CASSQDETVDHPYEQYF TGCGCCAGCAGCCAAGACGAAACCGTAGACCACCCCTACGAGCAGTACTTC
TRBJ1-1 NA NA TRBV12-3/TRBV12-4 CASRDGSTEAFF TGTGCCAGCCGGGACGGAAGCACTGAAGCTTTCTTT
TRBJ1-1 NA TRBD1 TRBV6-2/TRBV6-3 CASSRGTTEAFF TGTGCCAGCAGCAGGGGGACCACTGAAGCTTTCTTT
TRBJ1-3 NA NA TRBV29-1 CSFRSGNTIYF TGCAGCTTTAGGTCTGGAAACACCATATATTTT
TRBJ2-1 NA TRBD2 TRBV7-8 CASSFGLAGTGNEQFF TGTGCCAGCAGCTTTGGACTAGCGGGAACCGGGAATGAGCAGTTCTTC
TRBJ2-5 few NA TRBV6-1 CAGSEGQETQYF TGTGCCGGCAGTGAGGGTCAAGAGACCCAGTACTTC